Described below is a single TCR beta chain sequence and its context. This sample stems from a study of blood T cell repertoires in COVID-19. Study information: Acute and convalescent COVID-19 samples came from the United States, Italy and Spain.

V dropped 4 bases and J dropped 4; count of bases not matched to a gene: 5. Per the germline V gene, CDR1 is SGHDT and CDR2 is YYEEEE. The CDR3 is made up of 15 amino acids. Only in-frame clones appear in the TCRdb table, and some are missing; sequencing was by immunoSEQ multiplex PCR. The sample holds over 200,000 clones, about 89% seen once. This TCR derives from a man aged 40-49 years who had recovered from COVID-19. The rearrangement uses TRBV5-6 and TRBJ1-2; 12 bases are a match to TRBD1. Sequences were obtained from PBMCs or T cells enriched from blood (not recorded which). CDR3: CASSVGTGGGYGYTF. The CDR3 nucleotides read TGTGCCAGCAGCGTCGGGACAGGGGGCGGCTATGGCTACACCTTC. Combining the CDR3 with reference TRBV5-6 and TRBJ1-2 gives the whole variable domain DAGVTQSPTHLIKTRGQQVTLRCSPKSGHDTVSWYQQALGQGPQFIFQYYEEEERQRGNFPDRFSGHQFPNYSSELNVNALLLGDSALYLCASSVGTGGGYGYTFGSGTRLTVV.